This T cell receptor (beta chain) was identified in a study of T cells in Graves' hyperthyroidism and ophthalmopathy. This clonotype was seen a few times. Its antigen is as yet unknown. Every diagnosis used clinical symptoms, serum thyroxine and TRAb, thyroid ultrasound and orbital computed tomography. Study-wide points: Model output signaled ophthalmopathy a median 6.5 months ahead of onset.

TCR beta CDR3 sequences were amplified from RNA transcripts. HTBI primers drove first-round RT-PCR of the TCR CDR3. TCRdb reprocessed the multiplex PCR reads via MiXCR and lists one record per CDR3 protein. The sample contains 300,000 to 400,000 distinct CDR3 sequences, 18% of which appear only once. CDR3 length equals 13 residues. V shed 0 bases and J 10 bases; nucleotides not matched to a gene: 1. The germline CDR1 and CDR2 sequences are MNHNY and SVGAGI (reference sequence). Sequenced sample: blood. This receptor was identified in a woman aged 45-65 years with Graves' hyperthyroidism. V and J are TRBV6-6 and TRBJ2-1, with 9 bases fitting TRBD2. The CDR3 reads CASSYSLAGEQFF. In nucleotides, the CDR3 is TGTGCCAGCAGTTACTCGCTAGCGGGGGAGCAGTTCTTC.